Below are 14 T cell receptor beta chains sequenced from a single sample in a study of regulatory T cells in long-lasting Graves disease. Described time point: newly diagnosed GD, antithyroid drugs for less than 3 months. The TCR library was made from RNA that had been extracted from PBMCs in TRIzol. To make TCR beta libraries, researchers used iRepertoire HTBI primers and Arm-PCR of CDR3 regions. TCRdb fed the multiplex PCR reads into MiXCR, producing one record per CDR3 protein. The sample gives approximately 560,000 distinct CDR3 sequences, approximately 16% of which show up once; more than 10% is in the top ten. These data were also filed under a second study, of T cells in Graves' hyperthyroidism and ophthalmopathy.

Specimen: peripheral blood mononuclear cells (PBMCs), collected at new diagnosis, from a patient treated with antithyroid drugs. The receptors derive from a man between 18 and 29 years old with Graves disease.

This chain links TRBV11-2 with TRBJ1-1, with a tentative D call TRBD1 (5 bases). The CDR3 covers 18 residues. The germline CDR1 and CDR2 sequences are SGHAT and FQNNGV. Trimming cost V 1 base and J 0 bases, with 18 bases left between them. CDR3 loop: CASSLAGNLGGLNTEAFF. DNA for the CDR3: TGTGCCAGCAGCTTAGCCGGGAACCTCGGGGGTTTGAACACTGAAGCTTTCTTT.

This clonotype was seen many times. The rearrangement links TRBV2 to TRBJ2-1; 15 bases fit TRBD2. V dropped 5 bases and J dropped 7; count of bases not matched to a gene: 3. Germline CDR1 and CDR2: SNHLY and FYNNEI. This CDR3 has 15 residues. The CDR3 coding sequence is TGTGCCAGCAGTCCGGGACTAGCGGGAGGTAATGAGCAGTTCTTC. Its translation: CASSPGLAGGNEQFF.

The gene calls are TRBV20-1 and TRBJ2-7; 8 bases are shared with TRBD2. Unmatched junction bases numbered 15, after V lost 0 bases and J lost 5 bases. This CDR3 has 17 residues. The germline V gene has CDR1 DFQATT and CDR2 SNEGSKA (reference sequence). CDR3 nucleotides: TGCAGTGCTAGAGATCCCACAGGCAGCGGGAGCTTGCACGAGCAGTACTTC. It encodes CSARDPTGSGSLHEQYF.

This clonotype was recorded many times. This sequence joins TRBV12-5 and TRBJ2-1; D call uncertain. There are 12 residues in the CDR3. Germline CDR1 is LGHNT and CDR2 is FRNRAP. Trimming removed 8 bases from V and 7 bases from J, with 12 bases in between. CDR3 protein: CASRSMGNEQFF. DNA of the CDR3: TGTGCTAGTCGGTCCATGGGGAATGAGCAGTTCTTC.

This clonotype was counted at least ten times. The chain couples TRBV11-2 to TRBJ2-7, with D perhaps matching TRBD1 or TRBD2 (5 bases each). The CDR3 is 14 residues long. V gave up 5 bases and J gave up 4 bases, with 15 bases separating them. Germline values: CDR1 SGHAT, CDR2 FQNNGV. CDR3 in amino acids: CASSRRGTLYEQYF. DNA of the CDR3: TGTGCCAGCAGCCGACGTGGGACCCTTTACGAGCAGTACTTC. Variable domain in full (rest from reference TRBV11-2 and TRBJ2-7): EAGVAQSPRYKIIEKRQSVAFWCNPISGHATLYWYQQILGQGPKLLIQFQNNGVVDDSQLPKDRFSAERLKGVDSTLKIQPAKLEDSAVYLCASSRRGTLYEQYFGPGTRLTVT.

This clonotype has just a few counts. J is TRBJ1-2 and V is TRBV6-1; D gene uncertain. The CDR3 is 12 amino acids. V lost 3 bases, J lost 11 bases, and 13 bases lay in between. Looked up from germline, CDR1 is MNHNS and CDR2 is SASEGT. The DNA for the CDR3 is TGTGCCAGCAGTGATAGGGAGGGTAGTTACACCTTC. Residues: CASSDREGSYTF.

The sample holds many counts of this clonotype. The chain uses TRBV11-2 and TRBJ2-7, with TRBD2 identical over 10 bases. CDR3 length: 14 amino acids. V was pared by 3 bases and J by 3 bases, with 2 bases of the junction left unmatched. Germline V gene lookup returns CDR1 SGHAT and CDR2 FQNNGV. As DNA, the CDR3 is TGTGCCAGCAGCTTCGGGACTAGCGTCTACGAGCAGTACTTC. It specifies CASSFGTSVYEQYF.

This clonotype was found many times. The chain couples TRBV29-1 to TRBJ2-7; either TRBD1 or TRBD2 may supply D (6 bases each). The length of the CDR3 is 15 residues. Trimming took off 2 bases at V and 5 bases at J, with 19 bases between the two ends. Germline-derived CDR1 and CDR2 are SQVTM and ANQGSEA. CDR3 sequence (DNA): TGCAGCGTTGAACTCGGGGGCGCGGGGAGCGACGAGCAGTACTTC. Its translation is CSVELGGAGSDEQYF.

This clonotype was recorded at least ten times. V is TRBV20-1 and J is TRBJ2-1; 7 bases are shared with TRBD2. This CDR3 region has 16 residues. The junction had 15 bases not matched to a gene; V was cut back by 6 bases and J by 4 bases. CDR1 is DFQATT and CDR2 is SNEGSKA in the germline V gene (reference sequence). CDR3 DNA sequence: TGCAGTGCAAACGCCGGGGGGTCGCGTGATTACAATGAGCAGTTCTTC. This translates into CSANAGGSRDYNEQFF.

Points on this clonotype: With a much larger clone just one base away, this may be a read error. The genes are TRBV12-3 or TRBV12-4 and TRBJ2-1; no firm D call. The CDR3 is made up of 13 amino acids. Deletions cut 5 bases from V and 5 bases from J, with 10 bases between. Written as DNA, the CDR3 is TGTGCCAGCAGTGGCGCGAACCACAATGAGCAGTTCTTC. It specifies CASSGANHNEQFF.

About this clonotype itself: One junction end disagrees with the germline gene, perhaps due to a read error. This chain connects TRBV5-1 to TRBJ1-2; 8 bases are shared with TRBD1. The germline V gene encodes CDR1 SGHRS and CDR2 YFSETQ. There are 13 residues in the CDR3. CDR3 amino acids: CASGLEPGGGYTF. The CDR3 DNA is TGCGCCAGCGGCTTGGAGCCAGGGGGCGGCTACACCTTC.

The chain uses TRBV9 and TRBJ1-6; D is perhaps TRBD1 (5 bases). CDR3 length: 14 residues. V was trimmed by 4 bases and J by 14 bases, leaving 19 bases between them. Germline V gene sequence: CDR1 SGDLS, CDR2 YYNGEE. DNA of the CDR3: TGTGCCAGCAGCTCAGACAGCCATCGTTCGACCCTCCACTTT. Its protein product is CASSSDSHRSTLHF.

The chain employs TRBV4-1 and TRBJ2-1, with D possibly being TRBD1 (5 bases). This CDR3 region has 12 residues. V shed 1 base and J shed 9 bases, with 7 bases lying between them. From germline, CDR1 is MGHRA and CDR2 YSYEKL. The CDR3 DNA sequence: TGCGCCAGCAGCCAAGCAGGGTCTGAGCAGTTCTTC. Its translation: CASSQAGSEQFF.

The chain has TRBV30 and TRBJ2-2; 8 nucleotides agree with TRBD1. V lost 5 bases, J lost 6 bases, and 5 bases stayed unmatched. Germline loops: CDR1 GTSNPN, CDR2 SVGIG (reference sequence). This CDR3 contains 13 residues. CDR3 coding DNA: TGTGCCTGGCGTCGACAGGGGCCCGGGGAGCTGTTTTTT. Protein sequence: CAWRRQGPGELFF.